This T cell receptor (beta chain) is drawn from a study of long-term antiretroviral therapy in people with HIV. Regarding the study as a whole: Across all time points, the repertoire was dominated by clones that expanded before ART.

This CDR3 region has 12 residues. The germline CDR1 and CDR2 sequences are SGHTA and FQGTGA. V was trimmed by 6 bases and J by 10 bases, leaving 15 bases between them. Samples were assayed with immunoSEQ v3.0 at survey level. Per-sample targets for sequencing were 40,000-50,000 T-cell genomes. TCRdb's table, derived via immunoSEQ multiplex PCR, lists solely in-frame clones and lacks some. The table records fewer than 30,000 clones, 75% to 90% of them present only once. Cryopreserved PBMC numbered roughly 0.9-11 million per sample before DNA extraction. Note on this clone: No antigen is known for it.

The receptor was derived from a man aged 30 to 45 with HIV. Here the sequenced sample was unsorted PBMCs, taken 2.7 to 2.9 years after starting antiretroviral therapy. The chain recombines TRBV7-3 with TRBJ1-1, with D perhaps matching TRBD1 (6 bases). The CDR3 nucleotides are TGTGCCAGCAGTCTAGGGGGGGGCGCAGCTTTCTTT. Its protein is CASSLGGGAAFF. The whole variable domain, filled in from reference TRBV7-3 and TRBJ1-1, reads GAGVSQTPSNKVTEKGKYVELRCDPISGHTALYWYRQSLGQGPEFLIYFQGTGAADDSGLPNDRFFAVRPEGSVSTLKIQRTERGDSAVYLCASSLGGGAAFFGQGTRLTVV.